The 17 T cell receptor beta chains reported below all come from one sample, sequenced in a study of cytomegalovirus exposure and HLA in healthy donors. Use of 60 Vbeta and 13 Jbeta primers characterized the PCR. The table came from immunoSEQ multiplex PCR; TCRdb's copy has only in-frame clones and leaves some out. The table has about 110,000 clones, around 77% seen once. The sequencing sample was made of PBMCs. Receptors originate from a woman in her twenties or thirties in good health and CMV-seropositive.

The chain has TRBV2 and TRBJ2-7, with D uncertain. The CDR3 sequence is 13 residues long. Germline V CDR1 and CDR2: SNHLY, FYNNEI. Trimming took 7 bases from V and 1 from J, leaving 11 bases between them. The CDR3 region is CASKRTFSYEQYF. CDR3 nucleotides: TGTGCCAGCAAGAGAACGTTTTCCTACGAGCAGTACTTC.

CDR3 DNA sequence: TGTGCCAGCAGCTTAGATCTGTCAGGGTGGCAGACCCAGTACTTC. Protein product: CASSLDLSGWQTQYF. This chain uses TRBV11-2 with TRBJ2-5, with D possibly TRBD1 on 5 matching bases. This CDR3 comprises 15 residues. V gave up 0 bases and J gave up 6 bases, with 14 bases separating them. CDR1 and CDR2 (germline): SGHAT, FQNNGV.

The rearrangement joins TRBV7-9 to TRBJ2-3, with 7 positions matching TRBD2. Trimming at V came to 1 base and at J to 4 bases, leaving 5 bases not matched to a gene. CDR1 is SEHNR and CDR2 is FQNEAQ in the germline V gene (reference sequence). This CDR3 has 15 amino acids. In DNA, the CDR3 is TGTGCCAGCAGCTTAGTTGCGGGGGTCCCAGATACGCAGTATTTT. It specifies CASSLVAGVPDTQYF. The whole variable domain, remainder taken from reference TRBV7-9 and TRBJ2-3, is DTGVSQNPRHKITKRGQNVTFRCDPISEHNRLYWYRQTLGQGPEFLTYFQNEAQLEKSRLLSDRFSAERPKGSFSTLEIQRTEQGDSAMYLCASSLVAGVPDTQYFGPGTRLTVL.

The J gene is TRBJ2-2, the V gene TRBV5-4; 11 nucleotides agree with TRBD1. Germline lookup yields CDR1 SGHNT and CDR2 YYREEE (reference sequence). CDR3 size: 15 residues. The junction had 5 bases not matched to a gene; V was cut back by 4 bases and J by 6 bases. In nucleotides, the CDR3 is TGTGCCAGCAGCACGGGACAGGGGGTTGCCGGGGAGCTGTTTTTT. This codes for CASSTGQGVAGELFF.

The rearrangement joins TRBV6-6 to TRBJ2-1, with 9 bases matching TRBD1. The V gene's germline CDR1 is MNHNY and CDR2 SVGAGI (reference sequence). With V trimmed by 1 base and J by 3 bases, 4 bases remained unmatched. This CDR3 comprises 16 residues. CDR3 nucleotides: TGTGCCAGCAGTTACTGGGGGACAGGGAACTACAATGAGCAGTTCTTC. Amino acids: CASSYWGTGNYNEQFF.

This sequence joins TRBV30 and TRBJ2-5, with 7 nucleotides matching TRBD1. The V and J ends lost 2 bases and 0 bases, in that order; junction bases with no gene match: 6. Per germline, CDR1 GTSNPN and CDR2 SVGIG (reference sequence). The CDR3 is 15 amino acids. This chain's CDR3 is CAWSNGDRDQETQYF. The DNA for the CDR3 is TGTGCCTGGAGTAACGGTGACAGGGACCAAGAGACCCAGTACTTC.

V gene TRBV28 combines with J gene TRBJ1-2; D not resolved. The CDR3 is made up of 14 amino acids. CDR1 MDHEN and CDR2 SYDVKM come from the germline V gene. Trimming took 2 bases from V and 2 from J, leaving 9 bases between them. This CDR3 reads CASSLILPNYGYTF. Here the CDR3 DNA reads TGTGCCAGCAGTTTAATCCTTCCGAACTATGGCTACACCTTC.

This chain joins TRBV7-3 and TRBJ2-2; 14 nucleotides match TRBD2. This CDR3 region has 19 residues. J gave up 5 bases and V 0 bases, and 8 bases lay outside the gene matches. CDR1 and CDR2 (germline): SGHTA, FQGTGA. The CDR3 bases are TGTGCCAGCAGCTTAACAGGGACTAGCGGGAGAGTGCGTACCGGGGAGCTGTTTTTT. This gives the protein CASSLTGTSGRVRTGELFF.

The chain is built from TRBV29-1 and TRBJ2-5, with D possibly being TRBD1 (6 bases). Germline V gene lookup returns CDR1 SQVTM and CDR2 ANQGSEA. This CDR3 contains 12 residues. The V end lost 6 bases, the J end lost 2 bases, and 10 bases lay between the germline ends. CDR3 loop: CSVGTPQETQYF. The CDR3 DNA sequence: TGCAGCGTCGGGACACCGCAAGAGACCCAGTACTTC.

The chain recombines TRBV15 with TRBJ1-5; D is possibly TRBD1 (6 bases). Germline CDR1 is LNHNV and CDR2 is YYDKDF (reference sequence). Trimming pared 3 bases from V and 5 bases from J, leaving 23 bases between. The CDR3 is 18 residues long. The chain's CDR3 is CATSSWRDGGGRYQPQHF. Written as DNA, the CDR3 is TGTGCCACCAGCAGTTGGAGGGATGGGGGGGGCCGTTATCAGCCCCAGCATTTT.

J is TRBJ1-1 and V is TRBV21-1; the table's D gene call, TRBD1, was not cross checked with the DNA. TRBV21-1 is a recognized pseudogene. The CDR3 length is 20 residues. DNA for the CDR3: TGTGCCAGCAGCCTGGAGAAGATTACCGTTCCGGGACAGTTCACCACTGAAGCTTTCTTT. Protein product: CASSLEKITVPGQFTTEAFF.

This clone appeared a single time. The gene calls are TRBV5-4 and TRBJ1-3; no reliable D call. Trimming removed 2 bases from V and 0 bases from J, with 9 bases in between. The CDR3 runs 15 residues. Germline V gene lookup returns CDR1 SGHNT and CDR2 YYREEE (reference sequence). The CDR3 region is CASSFDTLSGNTIYF. CDR3 in DNA: TGTGCCAGCAGCTTTGACACGCTCTCTGGAAACACCATATATTTT.

Here the CDR3 reads CASSEVAVETQYF. CDR3 bases: TGTGCCAGTTCTGAGGTAGCCGTAGAGACCCAGTACTTC. V gene TRBV19 combines with J gene TRBJ2-5; D remains ambiguous. With 8 bases removed from V and 4 bases from J, the gap between germline ends came to 14 bases. The CDR3 length is 13 residues. Germline assignment: CDR1 LNHDA and CDR2 SQIVND (reference sequence).

The chain has TRBV10-3 and TRBJ1-2, with D possibly matching TRBD1 (6 bases). The CDR3 is 15 residues long. In germline, CDR1 is ENHRY, CDR2 SYGVKD. Trimming removed 6 bases from V and 1 base from J, with 15 bases in between. In DNA, the CDR3 is TGTGCCATCAGCGCCGAGGACAGAAGTAACTATGGCTACACCTTC. Translating gives CAISAEDRSNYGYTF.

This chain links TRBV30 with TRBJ1-1; tentatively, D is TRBD1 (5 bases). Germline lookup yields CDR1 GTSNPN and CDR2 SVGIG (reference sequence). The CDR3 is 14 residues long. Trimming pared 2 bases from V and 1 base from J, leaving 11 bases between. Written as DNA, the CDR3 is TGTGCCTGGAGTCTGCAGGGTACGAACACTGAAGCTTTCTTT. Amino acid sequence: CAWSLQGTNTEAFF.

The chain uses TRBV10-3 and TRBJ2-3, with D possibly matching TRBD2 (7 bases). Trimming removed 3 bases from V and 4 bases from J, with 14 bases in between. Germline V gene data show CDR1 as ENHRY and CDR2 as SYGVKD. The CDR3 loop spans 15 amino acids. The CDR3 spells CAISDRGARADTQYF. CDR3 sequence (DNA): TGTGCCATCAGTGATCGGGGGGCGCGCGCAGATACGCAGTATTTT.

The chain joins TRBV5-4 to TRBJ2-7; D gene unclear. Germline V CDR1 and CDR2: SGHNT, YYREEE (reference sequence). V lost 5 bases, J lost 6 bases, and 18 bases lay in between. The CDR3 runs 14 residues. As DNA, the CDR3 is TGTGCCAGCAGGCCCTCAGGCACCCTCCTCGAGCAGTACTTC. Its translation is CASRPSGTLLEQYF. Filled out from reference TRBV5-4 and TRBJ2-7, the complete variable domain reads ETGVTQSPTHLIKTRGQQVTLRCSSQSGHNTVSWYQQALGQGPQFIFQYYREEENGRGNFPPRFSGLQFPNYSSELNVNALELDDSALYLCASRPSGTLLEQYFGPGTRLTVT.